This passage covers 22 T cell receptor beta chains from one sample sequenced in a study of tumor and adjacent non-tumor tissue in lung cancer. A modified ARM-PCR protocol with three rounds of nested PCR amplified TCRbeta. One entry per CDR3 protein results from TCRdb running MiXCR on the multiplex PCR reads. The data hold around 100,000 distinct CDR3 sequences, with 55% to 65% observed a single time. The template was RNA from unsorted bulk tissue. Distant lung tissue was collected more than 3 cm away from the tumor edge. Sequencing used distant non-tumor lung tissue. The receptors derive from a man between 25 and 39 years old with non-small cell lung cancer.

As to this clonotype: Since no conserved phenylalanine or tryptophan closes the CDR3, a read error is the likely cause. J is TRBJ2-1 and V is TRBV11-3; TRBD2 matches 11 bases. The CDR3 consists of 16 residues. With V trimmed by 5 bases and J by 9 bases, 12 bases remained unmatched. Germline CDR1 is SGHNT and CDR2 is YENEEA. CDR3 nucleotides: TGTGCCAGCAGCGCGGACTGGACTAGCGGGCCGGTTGAGCAGTTCCTC. It translates to CASSADWTSGPVEQFL.

At least ten counts were recorded for this clonotype. The chain joins TRBV5-6 to TRBJ1-4; no clear D. The CDR3 consists of 15 residues. In germline, CDR1 is SGHDT, CDR2 YYEEEE. Trimming left V 4 bases short and J 3 bases short, with 13 bases between. The CDR3 reads CASSIRLLANEKLFF. The CDR3 region has the DNA TGTGCCAGCAGCATCAGACTTCTGGCTAATGAAAAACTGTTTTTT.

Points on this clonotype: A read error is possible here, since a much larger clone lies one base away. CDR3 bases: TGTGCCAACAGCTTACAGGGAATCCCTAATGAAAAACTGTTTTTT. Translating gives CANSLQGIPNEKLFF. This chain joins TRBV5-5 and TRBJ1-4, with D tentatively TRBD1 (6 bases). The CDR3 runs 15 residues. Per the germline V gene, CDR1 is SGHKS and CDR2 is YYEKEE (reference sequence).

This clonotype appeared once. This sequence joins TRBV7-8 and TRBJ2-7; no clear D gene. CDR1 and CDR2 (germline): SGHVS, FQNEAQ. The V and J ends lost 8 bases and 3 bases respectively, with 11 bases between them. The CDR3 runs 12 residues. The CDR3 sequence: CASGPSLYEQYF. The CDR3 DNA sequence: TGTGCCAGCGGCCCCAGCCTCTACGAGCAGTACTTC.

A word on this clonotype: Relative to the germline gene, one junction end is altered; a read error may explain this. This chain connects TRBV11-3 to TRBJ2-1; 12 bases map to TRBD1. The CDR3 spans 14 residues. CDR1 and CDR2 (germline): SGHNT, YENEEA. Here the CDR3 DNA reads TGTGCCGGCAGCTGGGGGACAGGGGGCTATGAGCAGTTGTTC. It codes for CAGSWGTGGYEQLF.

Note on this clonotype: One end of the junction is discordant with germline, which a read error may explain. The genes are TRBV7-8 and TRBJ2-7; D gene unclear. Germline CDR1 reads SGHVS; CDR2 reads FQNEAQ. The CDR3 is 13 residues long. CDR3 sequence reads: CASSSYTGYERYF. Written as DNA, the CDR3 is TGTGCCAGCAGTTCCTACACCGGTTACGAGCGGTACTTC.

In the case of this clonotype: The junction departs from the called germline gene at one end, perhaps through a read error. The chain couples TRBV13 to TRBJ2-7, with D perhaps being TRBD1 or TRBD2 (5 bases each). The CDR3 covers 15 residues. CDR1 PRHDT and CDR2 FYEKMQ come from the germline V gene (reference sequence). CDR3 loop: CVSSLVATGPYGQYF. The CDR3 DNA reads as TGTGTCAGCAGCTTAGTGGCCACGGGGCCCTACGGGCAGTACTTC.

Turning to this clonotype: At one end the junction does not follow the germline gene, possibly because of a read error. The rearrangement joins TRBV6-2 or TRBV6-3 to TRBJ2-7; perhaps TRBD1 as D (6 bases). Germline CDR1 reads MNHEY; CDR2 reads SVGEGT. The CDR3 length is 15 residues. The DNA for the CDR3 is TGTGGCAGCAATCCTGGACAGTACATTTCCTACGAGCAGTACTTC. Translation gives CGSNPGQYISYEQYF.

In regard to this clonotype: Because it lacks the conserved phenylalanine or tryptophan at the end, this CDR3 is likely a read error. The chain links TRBV11-3 to TRBJ2-1, with a weak D call TRBD1 (6 bases). Germline assignment: CDR1 SGHNT and CDR2 YENEEA. This CDR3 has 14 residues. The CDR3 reads CASSLGDRYNEQFI. The CDR3 nucleotides read TGTGCCAGCAGCTTAGGAGACAGGTACAATGAACAGTTCATC.

Turning to this clonotype: Its ends do not fully match the called genes, so a read error is possible. The rearrangement links TRBV20-1 to TRBJ2-2; 7 bases line up with TRBD2. CDR1 DFQATT and CDR2 SNEGSKA come from the germline V gene (reference sequence). The length of the CDR3 is 13 residues. The CDR3 DNA follows: TGCAGTGATAGCGGGTCGAACACCGGGGAGCAGTTTTTT. It specifies CSDSGSNTGEQFF.

Points on this clonotype: At one boundary the junction diverges from the germline segment, which might be a read error. The CDR3 sequence is CASSYCSDTQYF. The CDR3 DNA reads TGTGCCAGTAGTTACTGTTCAGATACGCAGTATTTT. The chain carries TRBV6-5 and TRBJ2-3, with D unclear. Germline lookup yields CDR1 MNHEY and CDR2 SVGAGI. The CDR3 loop spans 12 amino acids.

There are a few counts of this clonotype. The chain recombines TRBV11-2 with TRBJ2-1; D tentatively fits TRBD1 or TRBD2 (6 bases each). CDR3 length equals 15 residues. Trimming left V 5 bases short and J 8 bases short, with 19 bases between. Germline CDR1 is SGHAT and CDR2 is FQNNGV. The CDR3 nucleotides read TGTGCCAGCAGCAACCCTAAGGGGGGATCCTATGAGCAGTTCTTC. Translation: CASSNPKGGSYEQFF.

Remarks on this clonotype: A read error may be the cause here, since a much bigger clone is one base away. J is TRBJ2-7 and V is TRBV20-1; no clear D gene. The CDR3 has 12 amino acids. CDR1 and CDR2 (germline): DFQATT, SNEGSKA (reference sequence). The chain's CDR3 is CSATRSSYEHYF. CDR3 nucleotides: TGCAGTGCTACCCGGAGCTCCTACGAGCATTACTTC.

This chain joins TRBV9 and TRBJ2-2; D gene uncertain. The CDR3 consists of 14 residues. Germline V CDR1 and CDR2: SGDLS, YYNGEE. V was shortened by 2 bases and J by 6 bases, with 11 bases between the two germline ends. CDR3 region: CASSVTPSPGELFF. The CDR3 DNA is TGTGCCAGCAGCGTTACCCCATCCCCCGGGGAGCTGTTTTTT.

V and J are TRBV20-1 and TRBJ2-2; 8 bases agree with TRBD1. With V trimmed by 0 bases and J by 3 bases, 6 bases remained unmatched. CDR1 is DFQATT and CDR2 is SNEGSKA in the germline V gene (reference sequence). The length of the CDR3 is 16 residues. The CDR3 bases are TGCAGTGCTAGAGATCAGGGGGCGAGGGACACCGGGGAGCTGTTTTTT. Amino acids: CSARDQGARDTGELFF.

This chain uses TRBV7-9 with TRBJ2-1; TRBD2 aligns across 7 bases. CDR1 and CDR2 (germline): SEHNR, FQNEAQ (reference sequence). This CDR3 is 15 amino acids long. With 5 bases clipped from V and 13 bases from J, the junction kept 17 bases outside the gene matches. The CDR3: CASSPDRDYSGDQFF. The DNA for the CDR3 is TGTGCCAGCAGCCCCGATCGGGACTATTCTGGTGATCAGTTCTTC.

Remarks on this clonotype: An end of the junction does not agree with germline; a read error may underlie this. CDR3 sequence: CASSQESPGRGYMNSEAFF. CDR3 bases: TGTGCCAGCAGCCAAGAATCCCCGGGCAGGGGGTACATGAACTCTGAAGCTTTCTTT. V usage is TRBV4-2 and J usage is TRBJ1-1, with 7 bases aligning to TRBD1. Germline loops: CDR1 LGHNA, CDR2 YNFKEQ. The CDR3 runs 19 residues.

This clonotype has a single count. The junction does not match germline at one end; this may be a read error. The rearrangement links TRBV6-5 to TRBJ2-2; 8 bases agree with TRBD2. Germline V gene sequence: CDR1 MNHEY, CDR2 SVGAGI. The CDR3 covers 17 residues. Here the CDR3 DNA reads TGTGCCAGCAGTAGCTCGAAAATAGCGGGAACTATCGGGGGGCTGTTTTTT. It specifies CASSSSKIAGTIGGLFF.

The chain links TRBV4-2 to TRBJ2-3, with TRBD2 matching 9 bases. The trim removed 0 bases at V and 15 bases at J, leaving 28 bases unmatched. This CDR3 has 20 residues. CDR1 is LGHNA, CDR2 YNFKEQ, per germline. The CDR3 region is CASSQDPYGSGSPPTDMHYF. Here the CDR3 DNA reads TGTGCCAGCAGCCAAGATCCTTATGGTAGCGGGAGCCCCCCCACAGATATGCACTATTTT.

Of note for this clonotype: A junction boundary mismatches the germline segment, possibly from a read error. The chain couples TRBV6-5 to TRBJ2-2, with D unclear. This CDR3 is 15 amino acids long. Germline V gene sequence: CDR1 MNHEY, CDR2 SVGAGI. CDR3 DNA: TGTGCCAGCAGAGATTCGTCACTGAACATCGGGGAGCTGTTTTTT. Residues: CASRDSSLNIGELFF.

About this clonotype itself: Because the CDR3 is missing its conserved closing phenylalanine or tryptophan, this is likely a read error. The chain has TRBV5-6 and TRBJ2-1, with D uncertain. Between the trimmed V and J ends, which lost 5 bases and 1 base, there was a span of 13 bases. In germline, CDR1 is SGHDT, CDR2 YYEEEE. The CDR3 runs 15 residues. This CDR3 reads CASSPGLSSYNEQFL. The CDR3 DNA sequence: TGTGCCAGCAGTCCAGGTTTGAGTTCCTACAATGAGCAGTTCCTC.

J is TRBJ2-1 and V is TRBV6-1; D call uncertain. The CDR3 has 16 residues. From germline, CDR1 is MNHNS and CDR2 SASEGT. V lost 4 bases to trimming and J lost 3 bases, with 16 bases between them. The CDR3: CASSVIRDNFYNEQFF. CDR3 DNA sequence: TGTGCCAGCAGTGTAATCCGAGACAACTTCTACAATGAGCAGTTCTTC.